Included here is one T cell receptor beta chain sequence, with context. This clonotype was seen only a few times. Its antigen is not yet known. Base qualities were left out, and no much larger clone turns up one base away. This sample is part of a study of response to subunit inactivated influenza vaccine (dated by TCRdb to the late 2010s). About the full investigation: Deep quantitative T cell receptor repertoire profiling was used in the study to track responses to a trivalent subunit inactivated influenza vaccine.

Overall study results and their limits: It was suggested by the authors that each seasonal influenza vaccination may recruit only a limited number of new T cells.

The library was made by RT-PCR. The reads were generated on an Illumina HiSeq 2500. The public reads were run again by TCRdb, first through fastp at Q25 and then through MiXCR, and only productive beta chains were kept. Each CDR3 protein gets just one entry, which takes the most common genes and DNA from the rows behind it. This sample comprises some 570,000 distinct CDR3 sequences, approximately 10% of them detected only once. Of the sample, 11% falls within the top ten clones. These same data were also listed under a study on T cells expressing NK-cell markers. From the second report: TCR beta cDNA libraries were prepared using 5'RACE template switching, which introduced a universal primer site and unique molecular identifiers. Fewer than ten donors provided sorted CD3+CD56+NKG2C+, CD3+CD56+NKG2C- and CD3+CD56-NKG2C+ T-cell subsets, whose TCR beta-chain repertoires were profiled. Most of the eight sequenced donors were HCMV-seropositive and one was HCMV-seronegative. In several experiments an anti-gammadeltaTCR antibody was added to restrict sorting to alphabetaTCR-expressing T cells. In 6 or 7 donors, the dominant CD3+CD56+NKG2C+ clonotypes ranked among the top 10 CD8+ clonotypes, making up about 1.0-7.5% of CD8+ T cells. Those dominant clonotypes were again the most abundant among CD3+CD56-NKG2C+ cells in a handful of donors, at about 25-65%. Whether the expanded NKG2C-expressing T cell clones were specific for HCMV antigens remained unclear. Randomly selected healthy volunteers, three men and five women, were used as the eight sequenced donors. To determine HCMV serostatus, a commercial ELISA kit was used to detect HCMV-specific IgG in serum. Peripheral blood mononuclear cells were isolated from blood by Ficoll density gradient centrifugation. Bulk peripheral blood T-cell repertoires were additionally sequenced from unsorted PBMC for over 5 donors. Priming for cDNA synthesis came from the TCR beta constant segment, and two successive PCR amplification steps followed. The libraries were sequenced on Illumina HiSeq 2000/2500, MiSeq or NextSeq, producing 2 x 150 bp reads. MIGEC handled demultiplexing of the reads and grouping by UMI, while MiTCR was used to assemble and quantify clonotypes. Only TCR cDNA sequences supported by at least two reads were kept to exclude erroneous sequences. The tcR package was used for downstream repertoire analysis, and clonotypes were matched between fractions using CDR3 nucleotide sequence together with V segment. VDJmatch was used to annotate antigen specificity against VDJdb, with one amino acid substitution allowed in CDR3.

This receptor was taken from a man in his forties or fifties who received an inactivated influenza vaccine. Donor details come from another sample of the same person, matched by shared clones. The source was PBMCs from blood, collected on the day of vaccination.

The CDR3 region has the sequence CSAIGREPTDTQYF. In nucleotides, the sequence is TGCAGTGCTATTGGGAGGGAACCCACAGATACGCAGTATTTT. In this chain, TRBV20-1 is recombined with TRBJ2-3, and 7 junctional nucleotides match TRBD2. V lost 4 bases and J lost 2 bases, and the count of bases not matched to a germline gene is 6. Reading the germline V gene (reference sequence) gives CDR1 DFQATT and CDR2 SNEGSKA. The CDR3 contains 14 residues, cysteine and phenylalanine counted. Just the 42-base CDR3 DNA is kept, in frame starting at base 1.